Presented here are 25 T cell receptor beta chains from one specimen sequenced in a study of blood T cells in healthy people across ages. Primed by a sample-barcoded 5' primer and a J-beta primer mix, a second PCR proceeded for 7 to 11 cycles. Using its own MiXCR run on the 5' RACE reads, TCRdb lists one record per CDR3 protein. The sample records 1.5 million to 2 million distinct CDR3 sequences, about two fifths being singletons. Sequences were obtained from blood. The source is a human donor in good health.

This clonotype came up a few times. V and J are TRBV4-1 and TRBJ1-2; D remains unclear. Germline V gene data show CDR1 as MGHRA and CDR2 as YSYEKL. Trimming shortened V by 0 bases and J by 8 bases, and 22 bases separated the two germline ends. The CDR3 has 17 amino acids. The CDR3 DNA is TGCGCCAGCAGCCAAGACTTGGTTTCCCCCCGTTTGCGCGGCTACACCTTC. This translates into CASSQDLVSPRLRGYTF.

This clonotype was counted a few times. The chain carries TRBV3-1 and TRBJ1-2; perhaps TRBD1 as D (6 bases). This CDR3 has 14 amino acids. V was pared by 1 base and J by 4 bases, with 10 bases between. Germline lookup yields CDR1 LGHDT and CDR2 YNNKEL (reference sequence). Here the CDR3 reads CASSQGGQPYGYTF. The CDR3 bases are TGTGCCAGCAGCCAAGGTGGACAGCCCTATGGCTACACCTTC.

This sequence joins TRBV27 and TRBJ2-1; D could derive from TRBD1 or TRBD2 (5 bases each). Trimming pared 5 bases from V and 3 bases from J, leaving 14 bases between. CDR1 and CDR2 (germline): MNHEY, SMNVEV (reference sequence). This CDR3 is built from 15 residues. CDR3 in DNA: TGTGCCAGCAGTAGGTTCCGGGGCGACTACAATGAGCAGTTCTTC. Amino acid sequence: CASSRFRGDYNEQFF.

In its sample, this clonotype was seen a few times. The V call is TRBV12-3 or TRBV12-4, the J call TRBJ2-5, with TRBD1 matching over 8 bases. The CDR3 totals 14 residues. V was pared by 4 bases and J by 5 bases, with 6 bases of the junction left unmatched. The CDR3 protein is CASSYLRGRETQYF. The CDR3 DNA is TGTGCCAGCAGTTATCTCAGGGGGCGGGAGACCCAGTACTTC.

V and J are TRBV4-3 and TRBJ1-2; TRBD1 matches at 10 bases. V shed 0 bases, J shed 0 bases, and the junction held 4 bases outside the gene matches. Germline values: CDR1 LGHNA, CDR2 YSLEER. The CDR3 spans 17 residues. The CDR3 DNA reads as TGCGCCAGCAGCCAAGATTATGGGACAGGGGCTAACTATGGCTACACCTTC. Amino acids: CASSQDYGTGANYGYTF.

The chain has TRBV29-1 and TRBJ2-5; D unresolved. The CDR3 has 12 amino acids. Germline assignment: CDR1 SQVTM and CDR2 ANQGSEA. Trimming took 6 bases from V and 11 from J, leaving 19 bases between them. This CDR3 reads CSVLAQGYKQYF. CDR3 bases: TGCAGCGTCCTGGCGCAAGGATACAAGCAGTACTTC. The complete variable domain, with remaining parts taken from reference TRBV29-1 and TRBJ2-5, reads SAVISQKPSRDICQRGTSLTIQCQVDSQVTMMFWYRQQPGQSLTLIATANQGSEATYESGFVIDKFPISRPNLTFSTLTVSNMSPEDSSIYLCSVLAQGYKQYFGPGTRLLVL.

The chain has TRBV20-1 and TRBJ1-2; 8 bases agree with TRBD1. The CDR3 loop spans 13 amino acids. CDR1 is DFQATT, CDR2 SNEGSKA, per germline (reference sequence). Losses at the gene ends were 3 bases for V and 8 bases for J; bases not matched to a gene: 8. Here the CDR3 DNA reads TGCAGTGCTAGTCTTCAGGGGGCGGGGGGCTACACCTTC. It translates to CSASLQGAGGYTF.

Remarks on this clonotype: At one end, the junction sequence differs from germline, possibly due to a read error. The rearrangement uses TRBV7-8 and TRBJ2-1; 10 nucleotides line up with TRBD1. Germline assignment: CDR1 SGHVS and CDR2 FQNEAQ. The CDR3 runs 15 residues. The CDR3 sequence is CASSWDRGFYSEQFF. The CDR3 nucleotides read TGTGCCAGCAGCTGGGACAGGGGCTTCTACAGTGAGCAGTTCTTC.

This clonotype occurred many times. V gene TRBV7-2 combines with J gene TRBJ2-1; D uncertain. CDR3 length equals 11 residues. Germline V gene sequence: CDR1 SGHTA, CDR2 FQGNSA. Trimming took 3 bases from V and 10 from J, leaving 7 bases between them. DNA of the CDR3: TGTGCCAGCAGCTTGGATCTCGAGCAGTTCTTC. Amino acids: CASSLDLEQFF.

The chain employs TRBV4-1 and TRBJ1-2, with no clear D. V dropped 3 bases and J dropped 4 bases, with 12 bases sitting between them. Germline lookup yields CDR1 MGHRA and CDR2 YSYEKL. There are 14 residues in the CDR3. The CDR3 DNA reads TGCGCCAGCAGCCAGCAGACGGGAATCTATGGCTACACCTTC. Its protein is CASSQQTGIYGYTF.

The V and J genes are TRBV13 and TRBJ2-4, with a weak D call TRBD1 (6 bases). In germline, CDR1 is PRHDT, CDR2 FYEKMQ (reference sequence). The CDR3 has 14 residues. V was trimmed by 5 bases and J by 13 bases, leaving 21 bases between them. The DNA for the CDR3 is TGTGCCAGCAGCCTAATACAGGGATGGGGAGAGCAGTACTTC. It specifies CASSLIQGWGEQYF.

The chain combines TRBV28 with TRBJ2-7; D may be TRBD2 (6 bases). The CDR3 loop spans 13 amino acids. V lost 8 bases, J lost 4 bases, and 15 bases lay in between. Germline lookup yields CDR1 MDHEN and CDR2 SYDVKM. CDR3 sequence: CASAGQSSYEQYF. Here the CDR3 DNA reads TGTGCCAGCGCGGGGCAGAGCTCTTACGAGCAGTACTTC. The full variable domain, its missing parts supplied by reference TRBV28 and TRBJ2-7, is DVKVTQSSRYLVKRTGEKVFLECVQDMDHENMFWYRQDPGLGLRLIYFSYDVKMKEKGDIPEGYSVSREKKERFSLILESASTNQTSMYLCASAGQSSYEQYFGPGTRLTVT.

This clonotype has only a few counts. One junction end does not reproduce the germline sequence, and a read error may be involved. The CDR3 sequence: CASSLMQGYHYGYTF. CDR3 DNA sequence: TGTGCCAGCAGTTTAATGCAGGGGTATCACTATGGCTACACCTTT. The chain has TRBV27 and TRBJ1-2; D perhaps matches TRBD1 (6 bases). Germline values: CDR1 MNHEY, CDR2 SMNVEV (reference sequence). The length of the CDR3 is 15 residues.

The gene calls are TRBV6-5 and TRBJ2-6, with D hard to call. Per the germline V gene, CDR1 is MNHEY and CDR2 is SVGAGI. The CDR3 has 14 residues. The germline V and J ends were trimmed by 9 bases and 3 bases, with 12 bases remaining between them. CDR3 amino acids: CASTPGGGANVLTF. In DNA form, the CDR3 reads TGTGCCAGTACCCCAGGTGGTGGGGCCAACGTCCTGACTTTC.

This clonotype was picked up a small number of times. J is TRBJ1-1 and V is TRBV9; D may be TRBD1 (5 bases). V lost 0 bases to trimming and J lost 11 bases, with 14 bases between them. The CDR3 loop spans 13 amino acids. Per the germline V gene, CDR1 is SGDLS and CDR2 is YYNGEE. Written as DNA, the CDR3 is TGTGCCAGCAGCGTAGAGGTGCAGGGTTACGCTTTCTTT. This sequence encodes CASSVEVQGYAFF. The full variable domain, in which reference TRBV9 and TRBJ1-1 provide the parts outside the CDR3, is DSGVTQTPKHLITATGQRVTLRCSPRSGDLSVYWYQQSLDQGLQFLIQYYNGEERAKGNILERFSAQQFPDLHSELNLSSLELGDSALYFCASSVEVQGYAFFGQGTRLTVV.

This clonotype was seen only a few times. The rearrangement uses TRBV5-1 and TRBJ1-5, with TRBD1 as a possible D gene (6 bases). There are 15 residues in the CDR3. V lost 4 bases and J lost 6, with 17 bases in between. Per the germline V gene, CDR1 is SGHRS and CDR2 is YFSETQ. Here the CDR3 DNA reads TGCGCCAGCAGCCCGTCCGAGGGGGGTACTCAGCCCCAGCATTTT. Protein product: CASSPSEGGTQPQHF.

The chain recombines TRBV6-5 with TRBJ2-7; D is unresolved. This CDR3 contains 15 residues. Germline CDR1 MNHEY, CDR2 SVGAGI. The V gene lost 6 bases and the J gene lost 3 bases, with 18 bases spanning the gap. CDR3 sequence (DNA): TGTGCCAGCAGGAGGAGTCGAGCTCAGAGCTACGAGCAGTACTTC. Translation gives CASRRSRAQSYEQYF.

The gene calls are TRBV7-9 and TRBJ2-1; D ambiguous. The V gene's germline CDR1 is SEHNR and CDR2 FQNEAQ (reference sequence). Trimming removed 8 bases from V and 2 bases from J, with 13 bases in between. The CDR3 extends over 14 amino acids. This chain's CDR3 is CASGVSRAYNEQFF. As DNA, the CDR3 is TGTGCCAGCGGGGTAAGCCGGGCCTACAATGAGCAGTTCTTC.

This chain links TRBV4-3 with TRBJ1-2; TRBD1 matches 9 bases. The CDR3 extends over 19 amino acids. Germline V gene lookup returns CDR1 LGHNA and CDR2 YSLEER. The V and J ends lost 0 bases and 4 bases, in that order; junction bases with no gene match: 15. The CDR3 protein is CASSQEGGPGQGKGYGYTF. The CDR3 coding sequence is TGCGCCAGCAGCCAAGAGGGCGGACCGGGACAGGGCAAGGGCTATGGCTACACCTTC.

This clonotype has a single count. The chain has TRBV14 and TRBJ2-6; D perhaps matches TRBD1 (6 bases). The CDR3 runs to 21 residues. The germline V gene has CDR1 SGHDN and CDR2 FVKESK. The ends were cut back, 3 bases at V and 2 bases at J, with 26 bases in the middle. In nucleotides, the CDR3 is TGTGCCAGCAGCCAGGAATGGGACCAAAGGGGGTGCTCTCCTGGGGCCAACGTCCTGACTTTC. Protein product: CASSQEWDQRGCSPGANVLTF.

This clonotype has more than one count but fewer than ten. V and J are TRBV6-2 or TRBV6-3 and TRBJ1-2, with D tentatively TRBD1 (5 bases). Germline CDR1 MNHEY, CDR2 SVGEGT. With 2 bases removed from V and 0 bases from J, the gap between germline ends came to 13 bases. CDR3 length equals 16 residues. The CDR3 is CASSYTRGGTNYGYTF. CDR3 coding DNA: TGTGCCAGCAGTTACACTCGGGGCGGAACTAACTATGGCTACACCTTC.

The V call is TRBV15, the J call TRBJ2-7; D is ambiguous. The length of the CDR3 is 16 residues. CDR1 LNHNV and CDR2 YYDKDF come from the germline V gene (reference sequence). Trimming took off 2 bases at V and 0 bases at J, with 14 bases between the two ends. The CDR3 region is CATSRPGVGSSYEQYF. CDR3 DNA: TGTGCCACCAGCAGACCCGGAGTAGGAAGCTCCTACGAGCAGTACTTC.

The chain has TRBV7-2 and TRBJ2-7; D is perhaps TRBD1 (6 bases). Germline V gives CDR1 SGHTA, CDR2 FQGNSA. The CDR3 spans 14 residues. V gave up 5 bases and J gave up 0 bases, with 11 bases separating them. CDR3 protein: CASSANRVSYEQYF. The CDR3 region has the DNA TGTGCCAGCAGCGCGAACAGGGTCTCCTACGAGCAGTACTTC.

The J gene is TRBJ1-2, the V gene TRBV9, with TRBD1 as a possible D gene (5 bases). This CDR3 comprises 17 residues. Germline V gene sequence: CDR1 SGDLS, CDR2 YYNGEE. Trimming cost V 4 bases and J 3 bases, with 22 bases left between them. The CDR3: CASSNHRGVRVDYGYTF. The CDR3 bases are TGTGCCAGCAGCAACCACCGGGGTGTCAGGGTTGACTATGGCTACACCTTC.

The gene calls are TRBV27 and TRBJ2-7, with D tentatively TRBD1 (5 bases). This CDR3 is built from 14 residues. V lost 4 bases, J lost 0 bases, and 10 bases lay in between. CDR1 and CDR2 (germline): MNHEY, SMNVEV (reference sequence). DNA for the CDR3: TGTGCCAGCAGTTGGACATCGAGCTCCTACGAGCAGTACTTC. Its protein product is CASSWTSSSYEQYF.